The 13 T cell receptor beta chains listed next were all sequenced from one sample in a study of radiotherapy plus CTLA-4 blockade in lung cancer. The table came from immunoSEQ multiplex PCR; TCRdb's copy has only in-frame clones and leaves some out. The data contain tens of thousands of clones, 78% of them singletons. Sequenced material: peripheral blood, taken from a patient treated with radiotherapy plus ipilimumab. The receptor source for this set is a human donor with non-small cell lung cancer who had a complete response to radiotherapy plus ipilimumab.

This sequence joins TRBV11-3 and TRBJ2-7; D possibly corresponds to TRBD2 (8 bases). The V end lost 6 bases, the J end lost 4 bases, and 22 bases lay between the germline ends. The CDR3 consists of 16 residues. CDR1 is SGHNT and CDR2 is YENEEA in the germline V gene. The CDR3 bases are TGTGCCAGCAGGGAGGGGGCGGGAGGCCTCTTATACGAGCAGTACGTC. Amino acids: CASREGAGGLLYEQYV.

The CDR3 spells CATSKSDRGNEKLFF. In nucleotides, the CDR3 is TGTGCCACCAGCAAATCCGACAGGGGCAACGAAAAACTGTTTTTT. The J gene is TRBJ1-4, the V gene TRBV15; 8 bases agree with TRBD1. J gave up 8 bases and V 4 bases, and 9 bases lay outside the gene matches. The CDR3 loop spans 15 amino acids. Per germline, CDR1 LNHNV and CDR2 YYDKDF (reference sequence).

The chain couples TRBV6-5 to TRBJ2-3; a weak D match, TRBD2 (6 bases). The CDR3 runs 13 residues. V gave up 2 bases and J gave up 5 bases, with 8 bases separating them. CDR1 is MNHEY and CDR2 is SVGAGI in the germline V gene. CDR3 loop: CASSYREKDTQYF. CDR3 sequence (DNA): TGTGCCAGCAGTTACCGGGAGAAAGATACGCAGTATTTT.

Here the CDR3 DNA reads TGTGCCATCATAGACACCGGGGAGCTGTTTTTT. This codes for CAIIDTGELFF. V is TRBV11-2 and J is TRBJ2-2; D is unresolved. Trimming removed 10 bases at V and 3 bases at J, with 6 bases between. In germline, CDR1 is SGHAT, CDR2 FQNNGV. This CDR3 is 11 amino acids long.

This chain uses TRBV9 with TRBJ1-2, with 7 positions matching TRBD1. J lost 8 bases, V lost 3 bases, and 13 bases had no gene match. The CDR3 contains 15 residues. The germline CDR1 and CDR2 sequences are SGDLS and YYNGEE. The CDR3 nucleotides are TGTGCCAGCAGCGCAACCCTGACAGGGATCGAAGGCTACACCTTC. Translating gives CASSATLTGIEGYTF.

The V call is TRBV7-6, the J call TRBJ1-1; possible D gene TRBD1, 6 bases. CDR1 and CDR2 from the germline V gene are SGHVS and FNYEAQ. V was clipped by 1 base and J by 4 bases, with 16 bases between them. The CDR3 covers 16 residues. In nucleotides, the CDR3 is TGTGCCAGCAGCTTAGAGGGGGGGCAGAGAGGCACTGAAGCTTTCTTT. Translating gives CASSLEGGQRGTEAFF.

This chain connects TRBV7-9 to TRBJ1-4; no firm D call. Trimming pared 11 bases from V and 6 bases from J, leaving 10 bases between. From germline, CDR1 is SEHNR and CDR2 FQNEAQ (reference sequence). CDR3 size: 11 residues. The CDR3 nucleotides read TGTGCCTCCCGGGGAGATGAAAAACTGTTTTTT. Amino acid sequence: CASRGDEKLFF.

This chain connects TRBV5-1 to TRBJ2-1, with D perhaps TRBD2 (6 bases). This CDR3 is built from 15 residues. Per germline, CDR1 SGHRS and CDR2 YFSETQ. V was clipped by 4 bases and J by 1 base, with 12 bases between them. Here the CDR3 reads CASSPGGASYNEQFF. The DNA of the CDR3 is TGCGCCAGCAGCCCCGGCGGGGCTTCCTACAATGAGCAGTTCTTC.

The chain carries TRBV5-6 and TRBJ1-2; D unresolved. The germline CDR1 and CDR2 sequences are SGHDT and YYEEEE. The CDR3 has 14 amino acids. Trimming took 0 bases from V and 1 from J, leaving 7 bases between them. The CDR3 here is CASSLAAGNYGYTF. CDR3 nucleotide sequence: TGTGCCAGCAGCTTGGCCGCCGGTAACTATGGCTACACCTTC.

V and J are TRBV27 and TRBJ1-6; D remains unclear. V lost 4 bases to trimming and J lost 0 bases, with 7 bases between them. The CDR3 is 15 residues long. CDR1 is MNHEY, CDR2 SMNVEV, per germline (reference sequence). CDR3 amino acids: CASSSTGSYNSPLHF. CDR3 coding DNA: TGTGCCAGCAGTTCTACCGGCTCCTATAATTCACCCCTCCACTTT.

The CDR3 DNA reads TGTGCCAGCAGCTTAGGGACCTCTGGGGCCAACGTCCTGACTTTC. As protein: CASSLGTSGANVLTF. This chain connects TRBV11-3 to TRBJ2-6; D uncertain. V lost 1 base and J 0 bases, leaving 4 bases between the germline ends. The CDR3 loop spans 15 amino acids. Germline CDR1 reads SGHNT; CDR2 reads YENEEA.

This clone showed up just a few times. V is TRBV5-1 and J is TRBJ2-2, with TRBD2 matching over 11 bases. Germline trimming cut 4 bases from V and 5 bases from J; bases unmatched to any gene: 10. The length of the CDR3 is 17 residues. Germline values: CDR1 SGHRS, CDR2 YFSETQ. CDR3 DNA: TGCGCCAGCAGCCCACCGACTAGCGGGATGGGGACCGGGGAGCTGTTTTTT. Translated: CASSPPTSGMGTGELFF.

The DNA for the CDR3 is TGTGCCTGGACCGTGGATCCGAGGGTCACTGAAGCTTTCTTT. Protein product: CAWTVDPRVTEAFF. The rearrangement links TRBV30 to TRBJ1-1; no firm D call. Germline V gives CDR1 GTSNPN, CDR2 SVGIG (reference sequence). Trimming cost V 4 bases and J 4 bases, with 16 bases left between them. The CDR3 contains 14 residues. The full variable domain, rest sourced from reference TRBV30 and TRBJ1-1, is SQTIHQWPATLVQPVGSPLSLECTVEGTSNPNLYWYRQAAGRGLQLLFYSVGIGQISSEVPQNLSASRPQDRQFILSSKKLLLSDSGFYLCAWTVDPRVTEAFFGQGTRLTVV.